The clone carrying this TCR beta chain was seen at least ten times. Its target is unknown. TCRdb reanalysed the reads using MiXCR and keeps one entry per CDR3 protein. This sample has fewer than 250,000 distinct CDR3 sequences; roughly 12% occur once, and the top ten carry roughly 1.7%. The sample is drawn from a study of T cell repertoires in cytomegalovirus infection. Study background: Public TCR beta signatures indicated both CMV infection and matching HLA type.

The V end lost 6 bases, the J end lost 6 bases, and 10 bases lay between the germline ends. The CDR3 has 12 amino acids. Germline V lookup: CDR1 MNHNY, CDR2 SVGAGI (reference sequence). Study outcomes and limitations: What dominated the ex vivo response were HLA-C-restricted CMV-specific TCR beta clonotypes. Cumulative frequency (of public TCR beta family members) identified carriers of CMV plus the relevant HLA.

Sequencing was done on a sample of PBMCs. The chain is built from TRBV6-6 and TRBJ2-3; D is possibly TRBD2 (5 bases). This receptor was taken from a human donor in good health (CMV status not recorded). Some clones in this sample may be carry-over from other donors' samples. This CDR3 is CASSSSGDTQYF. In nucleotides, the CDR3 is TGTGCCAGCAGCAGCTCGGGGGATACGCAGTATTTT.